The clone carrying this T cell receptor beta chain came up once. As handled by the study authors: How many nucleated cells were present was estimated from reference gene primer amplification. Some clones are missing from TCRdb's copy, which holds only in-frame ones; the method was immunoSEQ multiplex PCR. That table furnishes V, J and clone size, whereas the DNA furnished D and trimming. The profile shows 250,000 to 350,000 clones, about 89% of them singletons. V shed 1 base and J shed 4 bases, with 11 bases lying between them. This CDR3 contains 15 residues. Germline V gene lookup returns CDR1 SGHAT and CDR2 FQNNGV. These data originate in a study of blood T cell repertoires in COVID-19. Overall study context: Nucleic acid was either cDNA or gDNA, and it came from T cells, B-cell-depleted T cells, or PBMCs.

The TCR sequence derives from a man aged 18 to 30 who had recovered from COVID-19. Sequencing was done on a sample of peripheral blood. The chain couples TRBV11-2 to TRBJ1-5; D possibly corresponds to TRBD1 (5 bases). The CDR3 sequence: CASSLGAGRNQPQHF. The DNA for the CDR3 is TGTGCCAGCAGCTTAGGGGCAGGGAGGAATCAGCCCCAGCATTTT.